Presented here are 10 T cell receptor beta chains from one specimen sequenced in a study of metastatic and nonmetastatic thyroid tumors (dated by TCRdb to about 2020). Library method: PCR. The sequencing machine was an Illumina HiSeq 4000. Through fastp at Q25 and MiXCR, TCRdb rebuilt clones from the public reads, retaining in-frame beta chains. For this sample the table gives tens of thousands of clones, of which about 13% were detected only once. The ten largest clones capture around 11% of the sample. None of the patients had been given any treatment before thyroid surgery. Sequenced input: blood. The source is a female donor with papillary thyroid cancer or a benign thyroid nodule (not recorded which). Some clones in this sample may be carry-over from other donors' samples.

This clone showed up many times. The CDR3: CASKVDRVSPLHF. DNA for the CDR3: TGTGCCAGCAAAGTCGACAGGGTTTCACCCCTCCACTTT. The genes are TRBV5-8 and TRBJ1-6; 7 positions match TRBD1. J lost 9 bases, V lost 6 bases, and 6 bases had no gene match. The CDR3 totals 13 residues. The germline CDR1 and CDR2 sequences are SGHTS and YDEGEE.

This clone was seen repeatedly, ten times or more. A much larger clone lies a single base off, so this may be a read error. Other DNA sequences within the sample encode an identical CDR3. The V gene is TRBV12-3 or TRBV12-4, the J gene TRBJ2-2; 10 bases align to TRBD2. The CDR3 has 17 residues. The chain's CDR3 is CASSIGAGGPNTGELFF. CDR3 DNA sequence: TGCGCCAGCAGCATTGGAGCGGGAGGGCCGAACACCGGGGAGCTGTTTTTT.

The chain is built from TRBV20-1 and TRBJ1-2, with a possible D match to TRBD1 (5 bases). The V end lost 0 bases, the J end lost 4 bases, and 18 bases lay between the germline ends. The germline CDR1 and CDR2 sequences are DFQATT and SNEGSKA (reference sequence). The CDR3 contains 16 residues. The CDR3 loop is CSARDIGGPGRYGYTF. In nucleotides, the CDR3 is TGCAGTGCTAGAGATATAGGAGGCCCGGGGCGCTATGGCTACACCTTC.

This chain uses TRBV4-1 with TRBJ1-2; the D gene is possibly TRBD1 (5 bases). Per germline, CDR1 MGHRA and CDR2 YSYEKL. The CDR3 consists of 16 residues. Trimming stripped 0 bases from V and 4 bases from J, with 15 bases between. The CDR3 loop is CASSQDPRQPVYGYTF. Here the CDR3 DNA reads TGCGCCAGCAGCCAAGACCCTCGACAGCCCGTCTATGGCTACACCTTC.

Many counts were recorded for this clone. The chain links TRBV12-3 or TRBV12-4 to TRBJ1-3; D not certain. This CDR3 spans 15 amino acids. Trimming removed 7 bases at V and 1 base at J, with 14 bases between. The CDR3 DNA reads as TGTGCCAGCACCCCTTCTGGGTCATCTGGAAACACCATATATTTT. Protein: CASTPSGSSGNTIYF.

As concerns this clone: This may stem from a read error, because a much larger clone lies one nucleotide away. The chain combines TRBV9 with TRBJ2-5; TRBD2 is a possible D gene (6 bases). The CDR3 runs 16 residues. The germline gives CDR1 SGDLS, CDR2 YYNGEE. CDR3 protein: CASSVSSSAAGETKYF. CDR3 nucleotide sequence: TGTGCCAGCAGCGTGAGCTCTAGCGCGGCCGGAGAGACCAAGTACTTC. Using reference TRBV9 and TRBJ2-5 for the parts outside the CDR3, the full variable domain is DSGVTQTPKHLITATGQRVTLRCSPRSGDLSVYWYQQSLDQGLQFLIQYYNGEERAKGNILERFSAQQFPDLHSELNLSSLELGDSALYFCASSVSSSAAGETKYFGPGTRLLVL.

This clone was picked up many times. V gene TRBV3-1 combines with J gene TRBJ2-5; no clear D. Germline-derived CDR1 and CDR2 are LGHDT and YNNKEL (reference sequence). This CDR3 has 13 residues. V gave up 1 base and J gave up 7 bases, with 10 bases separating them. The CDR3 region is CASSQVLVGTQYF. The CDR3 nucleotides are TGTGCCAGCAGCCAAGTTTTAGTGGGGACCCAGTACTTC.

This clone was seen at least ten times. This chain connects TRBV5-6 to TRBJ2-1; TRBD1 matches 7 bases. Losses at the gene ends were 2 bases for V and 2 bases for J; bases not matched to a gene: 4. The germline gives CDR1 SGHDT, CDR2 YYEEEE. This CDR3 comprises 15 residues. The CDR3 DNA reads TGTGCCAGCAGCTTCAACAGGGGCCCCTACAATGAGCAGTTCTTC. This sequence encodes CASSFNRGPYNEQFF.

Many counts were recorded for this clone. The chain recombines TRBV18 with TRBJ1-1; 10 bases are a match to TRBD1. The CDR3 sequence is 12 residues long. From germline, CDR1 is KGHSH and CDR2 LQKENI. Trimming removed 8 bases from V and 11 bases from J; junction bases left unmatched: 8. The CDR3, as DNA: TGTGCCAGCATACAAGACAGGGGGCTCGCTTTCTTT. Amino acid sequence: CASIQDRGLAFF.

This clone has more than one count but fewer than ten. Given a much more abundant clone one base away, this may be a read error. This sequence joins TRBV28 and TRBJ2-3; D tentatively fits TRBD1 or TRBD2 (6 bases each). The CDR3 runs to 13 residues. Trimming stripped 7 bases from V and 7 bases from J, with 15 bases between. Germline CDR1 MDHEN, CDR2 SYDVKM. The CDR3 bases are TGTGCCAGCACTCCGGGGGCCGGGTATACGCAGTATTTT. This codes for CASTPGAGYTQYF. Looking up the rest from reference TRBV28 and TRBJ2-3 gives the full variable domain: DVKVTQSSRYLVKRTGEKVFLECVQDMDHENMFWYRQDPGLGLRLIYFSYDVKMKEKGDIPEGYSVSREKKERFSLILESASTNQTSMYLCASTPGAGYTQYFGPGTRLTVL.